The entry below gives a single T cell receptor beta chain sequence along with its context. This table comes from immunoSEQ multiplex PCR, and its TCRdb copy is limited to in-frame clones, with some not included. The sample contains roughly 250,000 clones, around 82% of which appear only once. The data belong to a study of blood T cell repertoires in COVID-19. The ends lost 5 bases at V and 12 bases at J; junction bases unmatched: 13. Germline values: CDR1 MDHEN, CDR2 SYDVKM. This CDR3 has 16 amino acids. The sequence was obtained from a man aged 45-60 years with active or convalescent COVID-19. The chain recombines TRBV28 with TRBJ2-1; TRBD2 aligns across 13 bases. Material for sequencing was peripheral blood. The CDR3 loop reads CASSPLLLAGGPWQFF. CDR3 sequence (DNA): TGTGCCAGCAGTCCCCTCTTACTAGCGGGGGGGCCTTGGCAGTTCTTC.